The source of this TCR beta chain is a study of cytomegalovirus exposure and HLA in healthy donors. As for the study in general: The 110 or so validation repertoires used a platform that matched the one used for the 600 to 750 first-cohort repertoires, as a later analysis reported. Study results and caveats: Under in vitro conditions, a few CMV-associated chains were confirmed as specific for CMV antigens. It was approximately 160 TCR beta chains that were listed as cytomegalovirus-associated.

Generated by immunoSEQ multiplex PCR, the TCRdb table keeps only in-frame clones and is missing some. The sample includes 50,000 to 70,000 clones, 95% of them seen just once. The CDR3 loop spans 15 amino acids. Germline V CDR1 and CDR2: KGHSH, LQKENI. With 6 bases removed from V and 5 bases from J, the gap between germline ends came to 19 bases. For this clone: No antigen is known for it.

The source is a woman aged 18-29 years in good health and CMV-seropositive. Sequencing was performed on PBMCs. The V call is TRBV18, the J call TRBJ2-5, with D maybe TRBD1 (5 bases). CDR3 DNA sequence: TGTGCCAGCTCGCAAGGGGCTTTTTTCGCCGAGACCCAGTACTTC. Translation gives CASSQGAFFAETQYF.